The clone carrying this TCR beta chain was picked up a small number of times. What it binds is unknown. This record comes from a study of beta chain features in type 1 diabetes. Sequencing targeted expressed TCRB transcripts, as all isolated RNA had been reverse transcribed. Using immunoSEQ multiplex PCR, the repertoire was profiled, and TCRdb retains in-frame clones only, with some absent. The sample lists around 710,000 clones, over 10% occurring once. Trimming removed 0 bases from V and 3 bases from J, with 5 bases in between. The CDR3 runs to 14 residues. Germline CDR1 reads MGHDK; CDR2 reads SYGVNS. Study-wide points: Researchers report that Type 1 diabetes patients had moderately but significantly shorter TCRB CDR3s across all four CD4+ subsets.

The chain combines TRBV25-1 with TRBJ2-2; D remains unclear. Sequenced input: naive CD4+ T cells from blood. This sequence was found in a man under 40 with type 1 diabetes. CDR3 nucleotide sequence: TGTGCCAGCAGTGAATATGGGTACACCGGGGAGCTGTTTTTT. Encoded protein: CASSEYGYTGELFF. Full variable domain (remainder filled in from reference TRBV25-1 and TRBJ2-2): EADIYQTPRYLVIGTGKKITLECSQTMGHDKMYWYQQDPGMELHLIHYSYGVNSTEKGDLSSESTVSRIRTEHFPLTLESARPSHTSQYLCASSEYGYTGELFFGEGSRLTVL.